Listed below are T cell receptor beta chains from one sample, sequenced in a study of T cell responses to AZD1222 COVID-19 vaccine. Here immunoSEQ multiplex PCR was the method, and the copy in TCRdb shows in-frame clones only, minus some. This sample yields about 94,000 clones, of which less than 85% are seen a single time; roughly 4.7% belongs to the top ten. The sample consisted of peripheral blood, taken 28 days after the second AZD1222 dose. The receptors here all came from an adult who received the AZD1222 COVID-19 vaccine. The CDR3 runs from the conserved cysteine through the conserved F or W. The D gene is left open where the match is weak. A row's size may be missing; if present it is once, few, many or a size class.

abundance,v_gene,d_gene,j_gene,CDR3aa,CDR3nt
-,TRBV6-6,-,TRBJ2-5,CASSYGRETQYF,TGTGCCAGCAGTTACGGGCGGGAGACCCAGTACTTC
-,TRBV11-2,-,TRBJ1-1,CASSLLHRDEAFF,TGTGCCAGCAGCTTACTCCACCGGGATGAAGCTTTCTTT
-,TRBV30,TRBD2,TRBJ2-7,CAWSPQGLAAYEQYF,TGTGCCTGGAGTCCCCAGGGACTAGCGGCCTACGAGCAGTACTTC
few,TRBV28,-,TRBJ1-4,CASSFGPSEKLFF,TGTGCCAGCAGTTTCGGCCCGTCTGAAAAACTGTTTTTT
-,TRBV5-1,-,TRBJ2-3,CASSLEVLITDTQYF,TGCGCCAGCAGCTTGGAAGTACTTATAACAGATACGCAGTATTTT
-,TRBV7-8,TRBD2,TRBJ2-2,CASSSPAGAGGELFF,TGTGCCAGCAGCTCACCTGCGGGAGCAGGCGGGGAGCTGTTTTTT
-,TRBV2,TRBD1,TRBJ2-1,CASSATGVTNNEQFF,TGTGCCAGCAGTGCTACAGGGGTAACCAACAATGAGCAGTTCTTC
-,TRBV7-9,-,TRBJ2-7,CASSFVDKPYEQYF,TGTGCCAGCAGCTTTGTAGACAAACCCTACGAGCAGTACTTC
-,TRBV11-2,-,TRBJ2-7,CASSGAQGRGEQYF,TGTGCCAGCAGCGGAGCTCAGGGGAGGGGCGAGCAGTACTTC
-,TRBV18,TRBD1,TRBJ1-1,CASSAGYRGNTEAFF,TGTGCCAGCTCGGCCGGGTACAGGGGGAACACTGAAGCTTTCTTT
-,TRBV15,TRBD2,TRBJ2-1,CATSRAGLAGGLDEQFF,TGTGCCACCAGCAGAGCGGGACTAGCGGGGGGGTTAGATGAGCAGTTCTTC
-,TRBV21-1,-,TRBJ2-1,CASSKQFTGTSGRGEHNEQFF,TGTGCCAGCAGCAAACAATTTACCGGGACTAGCGGGAGGGGGGAACACAATGAGCAGTTCTTC
-,TRBV3-1/TRBV3-2,-,TRBJ2-1,CASSPSAGSYNEQFF,TGTGCCAGCAGCCCTTCGGCGGGATCATACAATGAGCAGTTCTTC
-,TRBV6-1,-,TRBJ1-1,CASSEGRPIETEAFF,TGTGCCAGCAGTGAAGGTAGGCCCATCGAAACTGAAGCTTTCTTT
-,TRBV5-1,-,TRBJ2-3,CASSSNPTDTQYF,TGCGCCAGCAGCTCAAATCCCACAGATACGCAGTATTTT
-,TRBV5-1,-,TRBJ1-2,CASSLQVEGGYTF,TGCGCCAGCAGCTTACAGGTAGAGGGTGGCTACACCTTC
-,TRBV27,-,TRBJ2-2,CASSLRDLNTGELFF,TGTGCCAGCAGTCTTCGGGACCTGAACACCGGGGAGCTGTTTTTT
-,TRBV5-1,TRBD1,TRBJ1-2,CASSFRGTEAGYTF,TGCGCCAGCAGCTTTAGAGGGACAGAGGCTGGCTACACCTTC
-,TRBV5-1,-,TRBJ2-2,CASSLVGSNTGELFF,TGCGCCAGCAGCTTGGTGGGGTCGAACACCGGGGAGCTGTTTTTT
-,TRBV7-9,-,TRBJ2-3,CASSPRVKDTQYF,TGTGCCAGCAGCCCCCGGGTGAAAGATACGCAGTATTTT
-,TRBV30,-,TRBJ2-5,CAWSVGGTETQYF,TGTGCCTGGAGTGTTGGGGGAACGGAGACCCAGTACTTC
-,TRBV6-5,-,TRBJ2-5,CASSLRTVGETQYF,TGTGCCAGCAGCCTGCGGACAGTCGGAGAGACCCAGTACTTC
few,TRBV3-1/TRBV3-2,-,TRBJ1-1,CASSPSVGADTEAFF,TGTGCCAGTTCCCCCTCCGTAGGCGCGGACACTGAAGCTTTCTTT
-,TRBV21-1,-,TRBJ2-6,CASNRTSGRTGANVLTF,TGTGCCAGCAACCGGACTAGCGGGCGGACTGGGGCCAACGTCCTGACTTTC
-,TRBV6-1,TRBD2,TRBJ2-7,CASSEAQVAGGLRF,TGTGCCAGCAGTGAAGCGCAGGTAGCGGGGGGTCTCAGATTC
-,TRBV27,-,TRBJ1-2,CASSSADRPSGYTF,TGTGCCAGCAGCTCCGCCGACAGGCCGTCTGGCTACACCTTC
-,TRBV27,-,TRBJ1-5,CASTTLAGGAEPQHF,TGTGCCAGCACCACCCTGGCGGGGGGCGCGGAGCCCCAGCATTTT